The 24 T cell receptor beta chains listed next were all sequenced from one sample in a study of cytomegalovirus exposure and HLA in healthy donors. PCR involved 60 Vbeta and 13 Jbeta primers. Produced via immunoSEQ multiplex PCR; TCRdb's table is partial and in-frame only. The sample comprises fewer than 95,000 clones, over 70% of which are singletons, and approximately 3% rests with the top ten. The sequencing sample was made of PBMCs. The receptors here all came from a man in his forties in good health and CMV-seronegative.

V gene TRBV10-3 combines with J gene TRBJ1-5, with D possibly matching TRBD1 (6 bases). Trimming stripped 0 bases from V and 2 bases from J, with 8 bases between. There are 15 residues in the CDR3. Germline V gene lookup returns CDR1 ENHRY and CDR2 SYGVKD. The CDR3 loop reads CAISESGGGNQPQHF. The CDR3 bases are TGTGCCATCAGTGAGTCAGGGGGGGGCAATCAGCCCCAGCATTTT.

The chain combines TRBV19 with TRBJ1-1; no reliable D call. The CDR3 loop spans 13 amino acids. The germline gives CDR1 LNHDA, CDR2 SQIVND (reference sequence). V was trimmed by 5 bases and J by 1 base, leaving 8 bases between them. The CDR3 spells CASSPGRNTEAFF. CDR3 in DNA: TGTGCCAGTAGTCCCGGGAGGAACACTGAAGCTTTCTTT.

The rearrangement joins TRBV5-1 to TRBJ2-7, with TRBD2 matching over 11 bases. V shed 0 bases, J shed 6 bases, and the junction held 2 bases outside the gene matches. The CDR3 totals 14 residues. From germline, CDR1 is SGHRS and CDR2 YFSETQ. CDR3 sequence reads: CASSLASGGTEQYF. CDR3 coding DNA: TGCGCCAGCAGCTTGGCTAGCGGGGGGACCGAGCAGTACTTC.

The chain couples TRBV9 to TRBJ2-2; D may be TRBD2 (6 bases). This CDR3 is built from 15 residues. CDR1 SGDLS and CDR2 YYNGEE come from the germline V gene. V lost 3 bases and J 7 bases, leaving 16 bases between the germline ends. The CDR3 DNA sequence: TGTGCCAGCAGCGAGAGGCAGGGAGGATACGGGGAGCTGTTTTTT. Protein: CASSERQGGYGELFF.

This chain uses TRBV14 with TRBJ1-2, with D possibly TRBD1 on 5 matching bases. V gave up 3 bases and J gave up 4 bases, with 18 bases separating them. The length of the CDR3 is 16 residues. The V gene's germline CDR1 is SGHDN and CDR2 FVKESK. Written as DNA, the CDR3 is TGTGCCAGCAGCCATGGAACCCAGGGCCAAGCCTATGGCTACACCTTC. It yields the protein CASSHGTQGQAYGYTF.

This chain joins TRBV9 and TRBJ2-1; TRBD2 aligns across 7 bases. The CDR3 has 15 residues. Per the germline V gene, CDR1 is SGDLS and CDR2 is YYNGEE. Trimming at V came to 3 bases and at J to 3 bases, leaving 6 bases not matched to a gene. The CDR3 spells CASSARLALYNEQFF. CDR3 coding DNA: TGTGCCAGCAGCGCCCGACTAGCCCTCTACAATGAGCAGTTCTTC. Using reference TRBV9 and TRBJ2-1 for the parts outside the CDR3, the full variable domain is DSGVTQTPKHLITATGQRVTLRCSPRSGDLSVYWYQQSLDQGLQFLIQYYNGEERAKGNILERFSAQQFPDLHSELNLSSLELGDSALYFCASSARLALYNEQFFGPGTRLTVL.

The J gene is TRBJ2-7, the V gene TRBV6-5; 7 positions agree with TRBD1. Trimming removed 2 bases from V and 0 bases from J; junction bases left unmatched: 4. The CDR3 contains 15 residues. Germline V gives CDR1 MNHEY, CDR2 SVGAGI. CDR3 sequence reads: CASSYLQGSSYEQYF. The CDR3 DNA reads TGTGCCAGCAGTTACCTACAGGGGAGCTCCTACGAGCAGTACTTC.

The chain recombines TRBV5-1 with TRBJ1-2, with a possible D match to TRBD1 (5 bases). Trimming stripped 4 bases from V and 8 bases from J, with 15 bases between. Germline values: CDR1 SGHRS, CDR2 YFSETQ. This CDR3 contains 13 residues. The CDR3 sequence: CASSPPEGQGYTF. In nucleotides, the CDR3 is TGCGCCAGCAGCCCGCCGGAGGGGCAAGGCTACACCTTC.

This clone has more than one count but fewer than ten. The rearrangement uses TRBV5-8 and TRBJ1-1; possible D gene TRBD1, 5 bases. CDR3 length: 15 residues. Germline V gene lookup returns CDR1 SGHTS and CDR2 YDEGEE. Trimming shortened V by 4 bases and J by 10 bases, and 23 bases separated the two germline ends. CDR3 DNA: TGTGCCAGCAGCAAACTCCCGTCGGGGGGAAGGACAGCTTTCTTT. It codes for CASSKLPSGGRTAFF.

The CDR3 nucleotides are TGCGCCAGCAGCTTCGGGGGGGCGATTCAAGAGACCCAGTACTTC. Encoded protein: CASSFGGAIQETQYF. The chain is built from TRBV5-1 and TRBJ2-5, with 8 bases aligning to TRBD2. Germline CDR1 and CDR2: SGHRS and YFSETQ. V gave up 2 bases and J gave up 2 bases; unmatched junction bases: 5. The CDR3 sequence is 15 residues long.

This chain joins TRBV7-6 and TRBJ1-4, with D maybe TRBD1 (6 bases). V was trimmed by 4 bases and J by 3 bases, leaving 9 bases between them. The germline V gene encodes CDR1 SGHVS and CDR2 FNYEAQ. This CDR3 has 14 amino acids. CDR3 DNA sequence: TGTGCCAGCAGCTCGAGGGGGTCTAATGAAAAACTGTTTTTT. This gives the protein CASSSRGSNEKLFF. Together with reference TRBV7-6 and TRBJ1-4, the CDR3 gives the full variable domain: GAGVSQSPRYKVTKRGQDVALRCDPISGHVSLYWYRQALGQGPEFLTYFNYEAQQDKSGLPNDRFSAERPEGSISTLTIQRTEQRDSAMYRCASSSRGSNEKLFFGSGTQLSVL.

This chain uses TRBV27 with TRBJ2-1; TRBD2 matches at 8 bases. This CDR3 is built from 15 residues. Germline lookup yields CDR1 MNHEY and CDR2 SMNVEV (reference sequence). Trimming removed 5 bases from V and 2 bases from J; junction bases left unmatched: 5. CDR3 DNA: TGTGCCAGCAGTACGCGGGGGGTTCCCTACAATGAGCAGTTCTTC. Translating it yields CASSTRGVPYNEQFF.

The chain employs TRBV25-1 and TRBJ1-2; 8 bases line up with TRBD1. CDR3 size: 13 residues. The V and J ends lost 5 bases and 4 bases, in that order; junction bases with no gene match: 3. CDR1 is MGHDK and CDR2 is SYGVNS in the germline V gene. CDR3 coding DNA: TGTGCCAGCAGTTCAGGGGGCCTCTATGGCTACACCTTC. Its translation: CASSSGGLYGYTF.

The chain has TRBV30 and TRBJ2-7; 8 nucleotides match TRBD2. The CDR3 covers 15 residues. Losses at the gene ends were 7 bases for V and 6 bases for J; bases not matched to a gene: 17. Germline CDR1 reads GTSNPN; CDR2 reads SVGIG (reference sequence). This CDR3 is CAFGPGGGKSCEQYF. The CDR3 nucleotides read TGTGCCTTTGGACCGGGCGGGGGGAAGTCTTGCGAGCAGTACTTC.

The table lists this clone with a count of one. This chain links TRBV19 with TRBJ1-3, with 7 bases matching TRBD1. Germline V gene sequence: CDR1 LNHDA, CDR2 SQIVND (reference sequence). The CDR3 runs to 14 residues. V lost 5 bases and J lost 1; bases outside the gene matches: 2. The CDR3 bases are TGTGCCAGTAGTGAACAGGGGTCTGGAAACACCATATATTTT. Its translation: CASSEQGSGNTIYF.

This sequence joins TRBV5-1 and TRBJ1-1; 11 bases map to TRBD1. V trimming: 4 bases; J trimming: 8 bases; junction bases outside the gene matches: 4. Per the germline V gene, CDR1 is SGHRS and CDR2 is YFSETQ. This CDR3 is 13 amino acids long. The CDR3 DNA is TGCGCCAGCAGCAGGGACAGGGGGTCAGAAGCTTTCTTT. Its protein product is CASSRDRGSEAFF.

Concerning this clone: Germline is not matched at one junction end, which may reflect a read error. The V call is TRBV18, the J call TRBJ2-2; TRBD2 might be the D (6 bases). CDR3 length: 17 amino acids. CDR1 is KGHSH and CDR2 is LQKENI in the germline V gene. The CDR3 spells CASPPAASGSNTGELFF. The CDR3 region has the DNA TGTGCCAGCCCACCAGCCGCCAGCGGGTCGAACACCGGGGAGCTGTTTTTT.

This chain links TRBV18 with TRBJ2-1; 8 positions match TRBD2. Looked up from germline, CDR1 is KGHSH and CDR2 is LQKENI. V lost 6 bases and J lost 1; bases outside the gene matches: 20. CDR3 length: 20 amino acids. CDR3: CASSPFGGGGIYPSYNEQFF. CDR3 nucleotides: TGTGCCAGCTCCCCTTTCGGCGGCGGGGGGATATATCCTTCCTACAATGAGCAGTTCTTC.

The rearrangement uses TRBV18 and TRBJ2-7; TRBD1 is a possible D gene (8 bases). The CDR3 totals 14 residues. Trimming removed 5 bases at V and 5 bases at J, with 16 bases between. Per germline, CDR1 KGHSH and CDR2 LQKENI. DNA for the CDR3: TGTGCCAGCTCAAGGCAACAGGGGGGGAACGAGCAGTACTTC. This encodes CASSRQQGGNEQYF.

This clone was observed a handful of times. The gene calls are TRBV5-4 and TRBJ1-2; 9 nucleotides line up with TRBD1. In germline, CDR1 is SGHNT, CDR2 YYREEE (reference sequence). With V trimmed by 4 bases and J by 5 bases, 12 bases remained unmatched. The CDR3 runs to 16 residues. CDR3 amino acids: CASSVPGTGFGYGYTF. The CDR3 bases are TGTGCCAGCAGCGTGCCCGGGACAGGGTTTGGATATGGCTACACCTTC.

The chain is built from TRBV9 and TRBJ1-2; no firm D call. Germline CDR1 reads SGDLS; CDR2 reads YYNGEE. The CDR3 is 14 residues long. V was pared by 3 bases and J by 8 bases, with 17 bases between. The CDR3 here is CASSEREGDRGYTF. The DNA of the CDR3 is TGTGCCAGCAGCGAGCGGGAGGGCGATCGGGGCTACACCTTC.

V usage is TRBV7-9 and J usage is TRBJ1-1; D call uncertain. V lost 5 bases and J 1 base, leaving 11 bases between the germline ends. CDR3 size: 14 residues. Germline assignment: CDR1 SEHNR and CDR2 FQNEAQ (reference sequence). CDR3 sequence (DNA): TGTGCCAGCAGCCCCGGACGGGGGAACACTGAAGCTTTCTTT. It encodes CASSPGRGNTEAFF.

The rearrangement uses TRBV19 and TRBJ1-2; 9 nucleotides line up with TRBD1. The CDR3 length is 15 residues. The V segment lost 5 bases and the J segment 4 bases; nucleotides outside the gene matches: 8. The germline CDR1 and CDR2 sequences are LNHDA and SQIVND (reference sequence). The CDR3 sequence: CASSLRRQGGYGYTF. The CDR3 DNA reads TGTGCCAGTAGTCTGAGAAGACAGGGGGGCTATGGCTACACCTTC.

The CDR3 DNA sequence: TGTGCCAGCAGCACTCCCGGACAGTCCTACGAGCAGTACTTC. Residues: CASSTPGQSYEQYF. The V call is TRBV21-1, the J call TRBJ2-7; whether TRBD1, the table's D call, matches the DNA was not checked. TRBV21-1 is reported as a pseudogene. The CDR3 extends over 14 amino acids.